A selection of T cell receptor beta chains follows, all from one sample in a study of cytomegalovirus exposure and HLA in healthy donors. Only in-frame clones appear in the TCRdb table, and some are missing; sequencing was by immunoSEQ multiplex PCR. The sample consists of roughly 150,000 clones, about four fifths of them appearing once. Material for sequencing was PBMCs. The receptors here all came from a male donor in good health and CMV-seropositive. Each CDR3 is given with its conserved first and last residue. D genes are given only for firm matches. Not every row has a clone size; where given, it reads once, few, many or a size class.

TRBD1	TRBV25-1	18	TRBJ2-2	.	TGTGCCAGCAGTGCCTCTAGGGGACAGGGCCTGAACACCGGGGAGCTGTTTTTT	CASSASRGQGLNTGELFF
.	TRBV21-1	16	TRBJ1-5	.	TGTGCCAGCAGCATAAAAGGTGGCAGGGCTGATCAGCCCCAGCATTTT	CASSIKGGRADQPQHF
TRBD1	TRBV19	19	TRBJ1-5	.	TGTGCCAGTAATGGGGCCGGGGACAGGGGACTTTGGAGCAATCAGCCCCAGCATTTT	CASNGAGDRGLWSNQPQHF
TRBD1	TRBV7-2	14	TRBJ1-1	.	TGTGCCAGCAGCATATTTACAGGGGACACTGAAGCTTTCTTT	CASSIFTGDTEAFF
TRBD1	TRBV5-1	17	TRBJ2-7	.	TGCGCCAGCAGCTTGGGCCGATCGGGACAGGGAGTCCACGAGCAGTACTTC	CASSLGRSGQGVHEQYF
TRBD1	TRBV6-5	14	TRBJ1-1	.	TGTGCCAGCAGTCGGGACAGGGTGATCACTGAAGCTTTCTTT	CASSRDRVITEAFF
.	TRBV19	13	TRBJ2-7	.	TGTGCCAGTAGTACCCGGTGGGGCGACGAGCAGTACTTC	CASSTRWGDEQYF
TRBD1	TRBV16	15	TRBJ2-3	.	TGTGCCAGCAGCTCAAGACAGGGACAGGCAGATACGCAGTATTTT	CASSSRQGQADTQYF
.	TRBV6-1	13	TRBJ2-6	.	TGTGCCAGCATGTCGTCTGGGGCCAACGTCCTGACTTTC	CASMSSGANVLTF
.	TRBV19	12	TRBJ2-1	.	TGTGCCAGCGGCCTCGGGTACAATGAGCAGTTCTTC	CASGLGYNEQFF
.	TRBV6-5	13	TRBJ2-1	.	TGTGCCAGCAGTTATATTGCCTACAATGAGCAGTTCTTC	CASSYIAYNEQFF
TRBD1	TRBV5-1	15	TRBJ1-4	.	TGCGCCAGCAGCGGACAGGGTAGACGAGATGAAAAACTGTTTTTT	CASSGQGRRDEKLFF
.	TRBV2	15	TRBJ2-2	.	TGTGCCAGCAGTTTTTTCGGGGAGAACACCGGGGAGCTGTTTTTT	CASSFFGENTGELFF
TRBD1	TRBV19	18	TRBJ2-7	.	TGTGCCAGTAACCCGAGCCCTCCTCGGGACAGGGACTCCTACGAGCAGTACTTC	CASNPSPPRDRDSYEQYF
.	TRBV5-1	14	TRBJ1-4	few	TGCGCCAGCAGCTTGGCGGCAACTAATGAAAAACTGTTTTTT	CASSLAATNEKLFF
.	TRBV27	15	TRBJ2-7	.	TGTGCCAGCAGTTTTAGCGCGCAAGGGCTGACCGAGCAGTACTTC	CASSFSAQGLTEQYF
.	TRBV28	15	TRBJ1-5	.	TGTGCCAGCAGCGACGAGGTTGGAAGCAATCAGCCCCAGCATTTT	CASSDEVGSNQPQHF